This T cell receptor (beta chain) was profiled in a study of OX40 agonist ivuxolimab in advanced cancers. Study-level points and caveats: The mean number of expanded clones was higher in CD8+ T cells than in CD4+.

Turning to this clone: Its antigen is unidentified.

Patients with autoimmune history or systemic immunosuppression were excluded. Blood draws occurred at baseline, cycle 4 day 1, and cycle 7 day 1. This table comes from immunoSEQ multiplex PCR, and its TCRdb copy is limited to in-frame clones, with some not included. The table shows 45,000 to 55,000 clones, with around 80% occurring only once. The source was CD4+ or CD8+ T cells sorted from blood, collected in a trial of the OX40 agonist ivuxolimab. The sequence was obtained from an adult with an advanced solid tumor such as melanoma, head and neck, liver or kidney cancer.

CDR3 protein: CASSLMSPPNEQFF. Written as DNA, the CDR3 is TGTGCCAGCAGCTTAATGTCCCCGCCCAATGAGCAGTTCTTC. The chain recombines TRBV7-3 with TRBJ2-1; no reliable D call. The CDR3 extends over 14 amino acids. V was trimmed by 1 base and J by 6 bases, leaving 10 bases between them. Germline values: CDR1 SGHTA, CDR2 FQGTGA.